A single sample is the source of the 15 T cell receptor beta chains below, sequenced in a study of cytomegalovirus exposure and HLA in healthy donors (TCRdb year 2017). Receptors were amplified or captured by the immunoSEQ multiplex PCR assay. A mixture of 60 forward primers for TCR Vbeta segments and 13 reverse primers for TCR Jbeta segments was used in the multiplex PCR. TCRdb mirrors the immuneACCESS table, restricted to in-frame sequences. Some clones are absent from its copies; in checked studies, under half trace to an unresolved V gene, and the reason for the others is unknown. Across this sample there are over 200,000 clones, with 70% to 85% seen only once. The top ten hold approximately 0.5% of the sample. The sample was PBMCs. The receptors here all came from a woman aged 40 to 50 in good health and CMV-seronegative.

The chain is built from TRBV5-1 and TRBJ2-1, with D perhaps matching TRBD1 (6 bases). The CDR3 is made up of 15 amino acids. V was trimmed by 5 bases and J by 3 bases, leaving 15 bases between them. Looked up from germline, CDR1 is SGHRS and CDR2 is YFSETQ. CDR3 DNA sequence: TGCGCCAGCAGTTTGAGGGACATAGACTACAATGAGCAGTTCTTC. This sequence encodes CASSLRDIDYNEQFF.

This clone has a single count. J is TRBJ2-3 and V is TRBV28, with TRBD1 matching over 9 bases. The junction had 3 bases not matched to a gene; V was cut back by 8 bases and J by 3 bases. Germline V gene sequence: CDR1 MDHEN, CDR2 SYDVKM. The CDR3 runs 13 residues. The CDR3 region is CASFGQGTDTQYF. The CDR3 bases are TGTGCCAGCTTCGGACAGGGGACAGATACGCAGTATTTT.

This chain connects TRBV5-8 to TRBJ1-4; no definite D call. The CDR3 loop spans 16 amino acids. In germline, CDR1 is SGHTS, CDR2 YDEGEE. Trimming took off 0 bases at V and 4 bases at J, with 13 bases between the two ends. The CDR3 bases are TGTGCCAGCAGCTTGGGGGCGGGCCACCATAATGAAAAACTGTTTTTT. Its translation is CASSLGAGHHNEKLFF.

This clone appeared a single time. The chain links TRBV2 to TRBJ2-3, with 13 bases that match TRBD2. Germline-derived CDR1 and CDR2 are SNHLY and FYNNEI. This CDR3 contains 14 residues. Unmatched junction bases numbered 3, after V lost 7 bases and J lost 5 bases. The CDR3 sequence is CASTGLAGRDTQYF. In nucleotides, the CDR3 is TGTGCCAGCACGGGACTAGCGGGGAGAGATACGCAGTATTTT.

This clone was counted once. This rearrangement joins TRBV30 to TRBJ1-4; 10 bases are a match to TRBD1. Germline CDR1 reads GTSNPN; CDR2 reads SVGIG (reference sequence). Trimming cost V 1 base and J 8 bases; bases outside gene matches: 4. CDR3 size: 14 residues. The CDR3 DNA is TGTGCCTGGAGTGCGCAGGGACAGGGGGAAAAACTGTTTTTT. Translated, it gives CAWSAQGQGEKLFF. The full variable domain, completed using reference TRBV30 and TRBJ1-4, is SQTIHQWPATLVQPVGSPLSLECTVEGTSNPNLYWYRQAAGRGLQLLFYSVGIGQISSEVPQNLSASRPQDRQFILSSKKLLLSDSGFYLCAWSAQGQGEKLFFGSGTQLSVL.

This clone has a single count. CDR3 protein: CASSLFGTSGYNEQFF. DNA of the CDR3: TGTGCCAGCAGCTTGTTCGGGACTAGCGGGTACAATGAGCAGTTCTTC. The chain joins TRBV5-4 to TRBJ2-1; 12 nucleotides match TRBD2. Trimming took 1 base from V and 4 from J; bases not matched to a gene: 3. The CDR3 extends over 16 amino acids. CDR1 SGHNT and CDR2 YYREEE come from the germline V gene (reference sequence).

The CDR3 sequence: CASSRLRQGNQPQHF. CDR3 sequence (DNA): TGTGCCAGCAGCCGCCTACGACAGGGCAATCAGCCCCAGCATTTT. The V call is TRBV6-1, the J call TRBJ1-5, with D perhaps matching TRBD1 (6 bases). This CDR3 has 15 amino acids. CDR1 and CDR2 (germline): MNHNS, SASEGT. Trimming cost V 6 bases and J 2 bases, with 14 bases left between them.

The chain is built from TRBV11-2 and TRBJ1-1; a weak D match, TRBD1 (5 bases). The CDR3 loop spans 16 amino acids. V gave up 2 bases and J gave up 1 base, with 14 bases separating them. Germline V gene sequence: CDR1 SGHAT, CDR2 FQNNGV. CDR3 amino acids: CASSLINKGRNTEAFF. In DNA, the CDR3 is TGTGCCAGCAGCTTAATTAACAAGGGGCGGAACACTGAAGCTTTCTTT.

This clone was observed a single time. The V call is TRBV29-1, the J call TRBJ1-4, with no clear D. CDR3 size: 11 residues. Trimming stripped 7 bases from V and 7 bases from J, with 10 bases between. The V gene's germline CDR1 is SQVTM and CDR2 ANQGSEA. CDR3 sequence (DNA): TGCAGCGGGTCCCGGGGTGAAAAACTGTTTTTT. Amino acids: CSGSRGEKLFF. Filled out from reference TRBV29-1 and TRBJ1-4, the complete variable domain reads SAVISQKPSRDICQRGTSLTIQCQVDSQVTMMFWYRQQPGQSLTLIATANQGSEATYESGFVIDKFPISRPNLTFSTLTVSNMSPEDSSIYLCSGSRGEKLFFGSGTQLSVL.

This rearrangement joins TRBV29-1 to TRBJ2-7; perhaps TRBD1 as D (5 bases). Germline V gives CDR1 SQVTM, CDR2 ANQGSEA. Trimming pared 4 bases from V and 3 bases from J, leaving 7 bases between. This CDR3 comprises 11 residues. The CDR3 coding sequence is TGCAGCGTTGTAGGGGACTACGAGCAGTACTTC. Amino acid sequence: CSVVGDYEQYF.

V gene TRBV18 combines with J gene TRBJ2-1; 8 bases fit TRBD2. The junction had 5 bases not matched to a gene; V was cut back by 3 bases and J by 4 bases. CDR1 is KGHSH and CDR2 is LQKENI in the germline V gene. This CDR3 spans 15 amino acids. For the CDR3, the DNA is TGTGCCAGCTCACCCCCGTTAGCGGGGTACAATGAGCAGTTCTTC. This sequence encodes CASSPPLAGYNEQFF. Looking up the rest from reference TRBV18 and TRBJ2-1 gives the full variable domain: NAGVMQNPRHLVRRRGQEARLRCSPMKGHSHVYWYRQLPEEGLKFMVYLQKENIIDESGMPKERFSAEFPKEGPSILRIQQVVRGDSAAYFCASSPPLAGYNEQFFGPGTRLTVL.

A remark on this clone: Relative to the germline gene, one junction end is altered; a read error may explain this. This sequence joins TRBV7-9 and TRBJ1-1; 10 nucleotides match TRBD1. Germline CDR1 and CDR2: SEHNR and FQNEAQ (reference sequence). This CDR3 is 16 amino acids long. CDR3 nucleotide sequence: TGTTCCAGCAGCTTAACAGGGACAGGGGTTAACACTGAAGCTTTCTTT. Its protein product is CSSSLTGTGVNTEAFF.

This chain links TRBV2 with TRBJ2-2; maybe TRBD2 (6 bases). The germline CDR1 and CDR2 sequences are SNHLY and FYNNEI. Trimming stripped 6 bases from V and 4 bases from J, with 9 bases between. The CDR3 extends over 13 amino acids. Written as DNA, the CDR3 is TGTGCCAGCAGACTAGCATTCACCGGGGAGCTGTTTTTT. Translating gives CASRLAFTGELFF. Variable domain in full (rest from reference TRBV2 and TRBJ2-2): EPEVTQTPSHQVTQMGQEVILRCVPISNHLYFYWYRQILGQKVEFLVSFYNNEISEKSEIFDDQFSVERPDGSNFTLKIRSTKLEDSAMYFCASRLAFTGELFFGEGSRLTVL.

The V and J genes are TRBV18 and TRBJ2-5, with a tentative D call TRBD1 (6 bases). CDR3 length: 16 amino acids. Germline V gene lookup returns CDR1 KGHSH and CDR2 LQKENI. With 0 bases removed from V and 1 base from J, the gap between germline ends came to 12 bases. CDR3 in amino acids: CASSPPSTGPQETQYF. As DNA, the CDR3 is TGTGCCAGCTCACCACCCAGCACAGGGCCCCAAGAGACCCAGTACTTC.

The chain combines TRBV28 with TRBJ1-1, with D tentatively TRBD1 (6 bases). The V end lost 6 bases, the J end lost 6 bases, and 14 bases lay between the germline ends. The CDR3 sequence is 13 residues long. CDR1 and CDR2 from the germline V gene are MDHEN and SYDVKM. The CDR3 loop is CASRPGVGAEAFF. In DNA, the CDR3 is TGTGCCAGCAGGCCAGGGGTTGGGGCTGAAGCTTTCTTT.